Shown below are 7 T cell receptor beta chains from a single sample sequenced in a study of CD8+CD57+ T cells in acquired aplastic anemia listed by TCRdb under 2018. These reads were obtained on an Illumina HiSeq 2000. TCR beta VDJ combination and CDR3 sequence profiling used genomic DNA as the template. The public reads were reanalyzed by TCRdb: fastp trimming at Q25, MiXCR alignment, in-frame beta chains only. Each CDR3 protein gets just one entry, which takes the most common genes and DNA from the rows behind it. In all, the sample holds approximately 470,000 distinct CDR3 sequences, and 25% to 40% of those were seen once. Around 0.82% of the sample comes from the top ten. The patients picked for sequencing were ones in whom flow cytometry had shown an expansion of CD8+CD57+ cells. The sequenced material came from sorted CD4+, CD8+, or CD8+CD57+ T cells (not recorded which) from PBMCs. The receptors here all came from a human donor with aplastic anemia.

V and J are TRBV25-1 and TRBJ2-3; D is uncertain. The J call may be faulty, since TRBJ1-5 better matches the DNA end. From germline, CDR1 is MGHDK and CDR2 SYGVNS. The CDR3 runs 15 residues. CDR3 sequence: CASSELAGSTDTQHF. The CDR3 bases are TGTGCCAGCAGTGAACTAGCGGGGAGCACAGATACGCAGCATTTT.

Regarding this clonotype: Possible read error: a much larger clone is one base away. The CDR3 region is CTSSGAGTYNEQFF. DNA for the CDR3: TGCACCAGCAGTGGGGCGGGGACATACAATGAGCAGTTCTTC. The chain carries TRBV10-1 and TRBJ2-1; D possibly uses TRBD1 or TRBD2 (6 bases each). Looked up from germline, CDR1 is WNHNN and CDR2 is SYGVQD (reference sequence). This CDR3 is built from 14 residues.

The sample holds many counts of this clonotype. The V gene is TRBV2, the J gene TRBJ1-1, with D perhaps matching TRBD1 (5 bases). The CDR3 is 15 residues long. Germline assignment: CDR1 SNHLY and CDR2 FYNNEI. With 8 bases removed from V and 3 bases from J, the gap between germline ends came to 19 bases. CDR3 in DNA: TGTGCCAGCTTAGGGGAGGACACCCAGGACACTGAAGCTTTCTTT. Residues: CASLGEDTQDTEAFF.

This clonotype was counted only a few times. The rearrangement links TRBV11-2 to TRBJ2-1; D is undetermined. Trimming left V 0 bases short and J 1 base short, with 7 bases between. CDR1 and CDR2 from the germline V gene are SGHAT and FQNNGV. The CDR3 consists of 15 residues. CDR3 residues: CASSLEGLSYNEQFF. CDR3 coding DNA: TGTGCCAGCAGCTTAGAGGGCCTGTCCTACAATGAGCAGTTCTTC. The full variable domain, completed using reference TRBV11-2 and TRBJ2-1, is EAGVAQSPRYKIIEKRQSVAFWCNPISGHATLYWYQQILGQGPKLLIQFQNNGVVDDSQLPKDRFSAERLKGVDSTLKIQPAKLEDSAVYLCASSLEGLSYNEQFFGPGTRLTVL.

A few counts support this clonotype. V is TRBV9 and J is TRBJ2-5, with D hard to call. This CDR3 is built from 14 residues. Trimming shortened V by 0 bases and J by 2 bases, and 8 bases separated the two germline ends. Germline values: CDR1 SGDLS, CDR2 YYNGEE. CDR3 sequence reads: CASSVGREQETQYF. The DNA of the CDR3 is TGTGCCAGCAGCGTAGGCAGAGAGCAAGAGACCCAGTACTTC.

V is TRBV4-3 and J is TRBJ2-5; D unclear. V was shortened by 6 bases and J by 5 bases, with 7 bases between the two germline ends. The germline gives CDR1 LGHNA, CDR2 YSLEER. This CDR3 region has 11 residues. The CDR3, as DNA: TGCGCCAGCAGGATGGGGGAGACCCAGTACTTC. It specifies CASRMGETQYF.

The sample holds one count of this clonotype. A read error may account for a junction end that differs from germline. This sequence joins TRBV4-1 and TRBJ2-7; TRBD2 matches 8 bases. The V gene's germline CDR1 is MGHRA and CDR2 YSYEKL. This CDR3 has 15 residues. The CDR3 coding sequence is TGCGCCAGCAGCCAAGCGGGAGGGGTTGCCTACGGGCAGTACTTC. Protein: CASSQAGGVAYGQYF.